This is a list of T cell receptor beta chains from one sample in a study of cytomegalovirus exposure and HLA in healthy donors. The protocol was immunoSEQ multiplex PCR, while the TCRdb copy is restricted to in-frame clones and leaves out a portion. Of fewer than 200,000 clones listed, approximately 80% are singletons. Sequences were obtained from PBMCs. These receptors originate from a man in his forties or fifties in good health and CMV-seropositive. The CDR3 runs from the conserved cysteine through the conserved F or W. D genes are given only for firm matches. Not every row has a clone size; where given, it reads once, few, many or a size class.

CDR3 DNA,CDR3 protein,J gene,V gene,D gene,clone size
TGTGCCAGTAAGACAGGGGACTCACCCCTCCACTTT,CASKTGDSPLHF,TRBJ1-6,TRBV19,TRBD1,-
TGTGCCAGCAGTCATAGACTAGCGGGAGACAATGAGCAGTTCTTC,CASSHRLAGDNEQFF,TRBJ2-1,TRBV6-1,TRBD2,-
TGTGCCAGCAGTGTTTCAGGGGGGACCGGAGAGACCCAGTACTTC,CASSVSGGTGETQYF,TRBJ2-5,TRBV2,-,few
TGTGCCACCAGCAACCGACTAGCGGGATACCAAGAGACCCAGTACTTC,CATSNRLAGYQETQYF,TRBJ2-5,TRBV15,TRBD2,-
TGTGCCAGCAGGAGGACAGAGACCTACGAGCAGTACTTC,CASRRTETYEQYF,TRBJ2-7,TRBV28,-,-
TGTGCCAGCATGGTCCGGACAAGAGGCACTGAAGCTTTCTTT,CASMVRTRGTEAFF,TRBJ1-1,TRBV6-5,-,few
TGTGCCAGCAGCTACACCTTAGGACTAGCGTGGACCGGGGAGCTGTTTTTT,CASSYTLGLAWTGELFF,TRBJ2-2,TRBV11-3,TRBD2,-
TGTGCCTGGAGAGGAGCGGAGAGCACAGATACGCAGTATTTT,CAWRGAESTDTQYF,TRBJ2-3,TRBV30,-,once
TGCGCCAGCAGCTTGAGGGAGGCCAAAAACATTCAGTACTTC,CASSLREAKNIQYF,TRBJ2-4,TRBV5-1,-,-
TGTGCCAGCAGCCCTTGGGGGGGCGATCTAATCTACGAGCAGTACTTC,CASSPWGGDLIYEQYF,TRBJ2-7,TRBV5-8,-,few
TGTGCCAGTAGCCCGGTCTTGAACAGGGACCAGCAAGAGACCCAGTACTTC,CASSPVLNRDQQETQYF,TRBJ2-5,TRBV19,-,few
TGTGCCAGCACTAATTTCCCCGAGACCCAGTACTTC,CASTNFPETQYF,TRBJ2-5,TRBV6-6,-,-
TGTGCCAGCAGCTTATCTAGCGGGAGTGTCACCGGGGAGCTGTTTTTT,CASSLSSGSVTGELFF,TRBJ2-2,TRBV11-3,TRBD2,once
TGTGCCAGCAGTAGGACAGGGACCTACGAGCAGTACTTC,CASSRTGTYEQYF,TRBJ2-7,TRBV6-5,TRBD1,-
TGTGCCAGCAGCAGACCGGGACTAGCGATTGATAGCACAGATACGCAGTATTTT,CASSRPGLAIDSTDTQYF,TRBJ2-3,TRBV11-2,TRBD2,-
TGTGCCAGCAGGAGTGCGTCTGAGACCCAGTACTTC,CASRSASETQYF,TRBJ2-5,TRBV6-5,-,few
TGTGCCAGCAGTGAAGCTCTACAGGCGGGGAATCAGCCCCAGCATTTT,CASSEALQAGNQPQHF,TRBJ1-5,TRBV6-1,-,-
TGTGCCAGCAGCGTAGAGGAAGCCCGGGAGACCGGGGAGCTGTTTTTT,CASSVEEARETGELFF,TRBJ2-2,TRBV9,-,-
TGTGCCAGCAGCAGACAGGGGGCTGGCACAGATACGCAGTATTTT,CASSRQGAGTDTQYF,TRBJ2-3,TRBV6-1,TRBD1,-
TGTGCCAGCAGTTTATGGGGGACAGGGGCCAACTATGGCTACACCTTC,CASSLWGTGANYGYTF,TRBJ1-2,TRBV28,TRBD1,-
TGTGCCAGCAGCCCCTATAGCGGGAGCCCCTACAATGAGCAGTTCTTC,CASSPYSGSPYNEQFF,TRBJ2-1,TRBV11-3,TRBD2,-
TGCGCCAGCAGCCAAGGGTTTTTGGGAAGGGGGAGGGACCTTGGGAATGAGCAGTTCTTC,CASSQGFLGRGRDLGNEQFF,TRBJ2-1,TRBV4-3,-,once
TGCGCCAGCATCGGACAGGGCGAGCAGTACTTC,CASIGQGEQYF,TRBJ2-7,TRBV10-1,TRBD1,-
TGTGCCAGCACCTGGGGAGGGACGGGGAACTATGGCTACACCTTC,CASTWGGTGNYGYTF,TRBJ1-2,TRBV28,-,-
TGTGCCAGCAGCTCGAAGCCGTTTGCTAGCACAGATACGCAGTATTTT,CASSSKPFASTDTQYF,TRBJ2-3,TRBV5-6,-,-
TGTGCCAGCAGCTTGGGACAGCTAAGCACAGATACGCAGTATTTT,CASSLGQLSTDTQYF,TRBJ2-3,TRBV11-2,TRBD1,-
TGTGCCAGCAGCTTAGAGGGTCAGGGAGAGACCCAGTACTTC,CASSLEGQGETQYF,TRBJ2-5,TRBV7-9,-,-
TGCGCCAGCAGCTTTTCGACTAGCGTCGAGCAGTACTTC,CASSFSTSVEQYF,TRBJ2-7,TRBV5-1,TRBD2,-
TGTGCTAGTGGTTTTGGCGGTGGTTCCTACAATGAGCAGTTCTTC,CASGFGGGSYNEQFF,TRBJ2-1,TRBV12-5,-,-
TGCGCCAGCAGCTTCCGGGATTCAGGGAACACTGAAGCTTTCTTT,CASSFRDSGNTEAFF,TRBJ1-1,TRBV5-1,-,-
TGCAGCGTTAACCAGGGTGGGGAGACCCAGTACTTC,CSVNQGGETQYF,TRBJ2-5,TRBV29-1,-,-
TGTGCCAGCAGTCCCTCGTGGGCTGGAGAAAAACTGTTTTTT,CASSPSWAGEKLFF,TRBJ1-4,TRBV6-5,-,-
TGTGCCAGCAGCCTCAAGGGGACTGGGGCCAACGTCCTGACTTTC,CASSLKGTGANVLTF,TRBJ2-6,TRBV28,-,-
TGTGCCAGTTCCACGCGGGGGGCGTCCTACAATGAGCAGTTCTTC,CASSTRGASYNEQFF,TRBJ2-1,TRBV6-5,TRBD2,-
TGTGCCAGCAGGGACAGGGTCACGACTAATGAAAAACTGTTTTTT,CASRDRVTTNEKLFF,TRBJ1-4,TRBV6-6,TRBD1,-
TGTGCCAGCAGCTCCCCGATTCGACCGGGGACTAGCAGGATGGAGACCCAGTACTTC,CASSSPIRPGTSRMETQYF,TRBJ2-5,TRBV5-4,TRBD2,-
TGTGCTAGTGGTTTGGCAGGGGGCTACGAGCAGTACTTC,CASGLAGGYEQYF,TRBJ2-7,TRBV12-5,TRBD1,-
TGTGCCAGTAGTATGCCAAATCTATCTGGAAACACCATATATTTT,CASSMPNLSGNTIYF,TRBJ1-3,TRBV19,-,once
TGTGCCAGCAGCCAAGCGCCTGATGCGGGCAATGAGCAGTTCTTC,CASSQAPDAGNEQFF,TRBJ2-1,TRBV7-9,-,-
TGTGCCTGGAGTTGGGCGTCTAACACCGGGGAGCTGTTTTTT,CAWSWASNTGELFF,TRBJ2-2,TRBV30,-,-
TGTGCCAGTATCCCCCGGTCCGGACAGGGGTTCCACGAGCAGTACTTC,CASIPRSGQGFHEQYF,TRBJ2-7,TRBV19,TRBD1,-
TGTGCCAGCAGTTACTTCTCAGGGGTCACCGGGGAGCTGTTTTTT,CASSYFSGVTGELFF,TRBJ2-2,TRBV6-5,-,few
TGTGCCTGGAGTACTCCGAAGCGGGTCCAAGAGACCCAGTACTTC,CAWSTPKRVQETQYF,TRBJ2-5,TRBV30,-,few
TGTGCCAGCAGCGTAGACGGTGATGATAGCAATCAGCCCCAGCATTTT,CASSVDGDDSNQPQHF,TRBJ1-5,TRBV9,-,-
TGTGCCAGCAGTTTGGGCCGAGAAGAGACCCAGTACTTC,CASSLGREETQYF,TRBJ2-5,TRBV28,-,-
TGTGCCAGCAGCTTAGGGGGACTAGCGGGACAAGGCGAGCAGTACTTC,CASSLGGLAGQGEQYF,TRBJ2-7,TRBV7-2,TRBD2,-
TGTGCCAGCAGTTCCCCAGGGGGATCCTACGAGCAGTACTTC,CASSSPGGSYEQYF,TRBJ2-7,TRBV6-5,TRBD1,-
TGTGCCAGCAGTTACAGTATAGCGGGCACAGATACGCAGTATTTT,CASSYSIAGTDTQYF,TRBJ2-3,TRBV6-5,-,-
TGTGCCAGCAGCTTAGACCCCGGGGGTAGCTCTGGAAACACCATATATTTT,CASSLDPGGSSGNTIYF,TRBJ1-3,TRBV11-2,-,-
TGTGCCAGCACACAGGCGGGAGGGGAGACCCAGTACTTC,CASTQAGGETQYF,TRBJ2-5,TRBV27,TRBD2,once
TGTGCCAGCAGCCGGGGGGGGCTTGAGACCCAGTACTTC,CASSRGGLETQYF,TRBJ2-5,TRBV11-2,TRBD2,-
TGTGCCAGCAGTTCAGGGCAAGGGGACACCGGGGAGCTGTTTTTT,CASSSGQGDTGELFF,TRBJ2-2,TRBV6-5,-,-
TGTGCCAGCAGCACTGAAGGCGGGGGTTCTAACACCGGGGAGCTGTTTTTT,CASSTEGGGSNTGELFF,TRBJ2-2,TRBV7-3,TRBD2,-
TGTGCCAGCAGCCCCTTAGCGGGAGGGCCGTCAGATACGCAGTATTTT,CASSPLAGGPSDTQYF,TRBJ2-3,TRBV13,TRBD2,-